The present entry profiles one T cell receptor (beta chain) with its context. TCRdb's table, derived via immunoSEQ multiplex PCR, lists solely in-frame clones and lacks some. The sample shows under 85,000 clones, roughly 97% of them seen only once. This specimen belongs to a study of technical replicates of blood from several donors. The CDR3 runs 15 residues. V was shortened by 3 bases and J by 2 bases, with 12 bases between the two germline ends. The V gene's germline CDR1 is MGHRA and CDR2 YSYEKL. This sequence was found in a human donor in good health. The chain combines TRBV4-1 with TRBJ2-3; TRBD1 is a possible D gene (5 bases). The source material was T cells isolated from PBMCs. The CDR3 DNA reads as TGCGCCAGCAGCCATCCAGACAGCTACACAGATACGCAGTATTTT. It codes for CASSHPDSYTDTQYF.